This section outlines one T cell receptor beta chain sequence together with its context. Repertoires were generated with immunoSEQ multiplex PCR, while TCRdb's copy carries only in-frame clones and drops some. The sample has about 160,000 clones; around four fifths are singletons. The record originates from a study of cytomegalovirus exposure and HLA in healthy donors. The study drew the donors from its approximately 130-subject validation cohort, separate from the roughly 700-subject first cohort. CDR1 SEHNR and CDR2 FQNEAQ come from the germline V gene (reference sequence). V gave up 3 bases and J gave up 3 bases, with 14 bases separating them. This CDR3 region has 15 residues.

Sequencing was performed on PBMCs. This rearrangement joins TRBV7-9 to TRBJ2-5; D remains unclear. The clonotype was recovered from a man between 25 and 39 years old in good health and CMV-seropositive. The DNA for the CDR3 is TGTGCCAGCAGCTTTGGGCCCACCAACGAAGAGACCCAGTACTTC. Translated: CASSFGPTNEETQYF.